These 15 T cell receptor beta chains share one sample of origin, sequenced in a study of regulatory T cells in long-lasting Graves disease. The time point was: persistent/refractory GD, antithyroid drugs over 5 years with positive TRAb. With RNA extracted from PBMCs as input, the TCR library was made. Investigators prepared the TCR beta libraries by applying iRepertoire HTBI primers and Arm-PCR of CDR3 regions. TCRdb reanalysed the multiplex PCR reads using MiXCR and keeps one entry per CDR3 protein. Of approximately 440,000 distinct CDR3 sequences listed, 23% are singletons. This specimen consisted of peripheral blood mononuclear cells (PBMCs), obtained when the disease was refractory, from a patient treated with antithyroid drugs. Receptor source: a female donor with Graves disease.

This chain connects TRBV7-9 to TRBJ1-1; D gene uncertain. The germline V and J ends were trimmed by 3 bases and 3 bases, with 11 bases remaining between them. This CDR3 is 14 amino acids long. Germline V gene lookup returns CDR1 SEHNR and CDR2 FQNEAQ (reference sequence). CDR3 bases: TGTGCCAGCAGCTTGGGCAGTGTCGACACTGAAGCTTTCTTT. It codes for CASSLGSVDTEAFF.

This clonotype has only a few counts. The chain carries TRBV5-1 and TRBJ1-4, with D perhaps TRBD1 (6 bases). The CDR3 spans 16 residues. V dropped 1 base and J dropped 8 bases, with 18 bases sitting between them. Germline assignment: CDR1 SGHRS and CDR2 YFSETQ. The DNA of the CDR3 is TGCGCCAGCAGCTTGCGAGTGACAGGAGGGACAGAAAAACTGTTTTTT. Its translation: CASSLRVTGGTEKLFF.

This clonotype was picked up a small number of times. The chain carries TRBV6-1 and TRBJ1-5; D not certain. V shed 6 bases and J shed 4 bases, with 7 bases lying between them. CDR1 is MNHNS, CDR2 SASEGT, per germline. The CDR3 is 12 amino acids. The CDR3 region has the DNA TGTGCCAGCAGAGTTTGGAATCAGCCCCAGCATTTT. This translates into CASRVWNQPQHF.

The chain carries TRBV4-1 and TRBJ2-2; TRBD2 matches at 13 bases. This CDR3 comprises 16 residues. J was trimmed by 5 bases and V by 6 bases; bases with no gene match: 6. Germline V gene sequence: CDR1 MGHRA, CDR2 YSYEKL. The CDR3 DNA is TGCGCCAGCAGACCAGGACTAGCGGGAGTGACCGGGGAGCTGTTTTTT. Protein product: CASRPGLAGVTGELFF.

This clonotype has a count of ten or more. The J gene is TRBJ2-5, the V gene TRBV28, with a tentative D call TRBD1 (5 bases). Germline loops: CDR1 MDHEN, CDR2 SYDVKM. V was cut by 1 base and J by 5 bases, with 11 bases left in between. The CDR3 contains 14 residues. The CDR3 region has the DNA TGTGCCAGCAGTTTATCAGGGTCCCTCGAGACCCAGTACTTC. Translated: CASSLSGSLETQYF.

V and J are TRBV12-3 or TRBV12-4 and TRBJ1-5; possibly TRBD1 for D (5 bases). The V and J ends lost 5 bases and 2 bases respectively, with 16 bases between them. The CDR3 consists of 16 residues. The CDR3 DNA sequence: TGTGCCAGCAGTCCCTCGGGGACTACGGGCAATCAGCCCCAGCATTTT. Amino acid sequence: CASSPSGTTGNQPQHF.

This chain joins TRBV9 and TRBJ2-7; D may match TRBD1 or TRBD2 (7 bases each). V lost 4 bases and J lost 9, with 26 bases in between. Germline V gene data show CDR1 as SGDLS and CDR2 as YYNGEE. This CDR3 has 16 residues. CDR3 DNA sequence: TGTGCCAGCAGCCCACTCAACTCAGGGGGGGCGCAAGGGCAGTACTTC. Amino acid sequence: CASSPLNSGGAQGQYF. Looking up the rest from reference TRBV9 and TRBJ2-7 gives the full variable domain: DSGVTQTPKHLITATGQRVTLRCSPRSGDLSVYWYQQSLDQGLQFLIQYYNGEERAKGNILERFSAQQFPDLHSELNLSSLELGDSALYFCASSPLNSGGAQGQYFGPGTRLTVT.

This clonotype has a count of ten or more. The chain couples TRBV30 to TRBJ1-4; D remains unclear. This CDR3 has 12 residues. Germline lookup yields CDR1 GTSNPN and CDR2 SVGIG (reference sequence). V dropped 4 bases and J dropped 4 bases, with 7 bases sitting between them. CDR3 sequence reads: CAWTRDNEKLFF. CDR3 coding DNA: TGTGCCTGGACTCGGGATAATGAAAAACTGTTTTTT.

This clonotype was detected a few times. The rearrangement uses TRBV5-1 and TRBJ2-4; D not certain. V lost 5 bases, J lost 1 base, and 7 bases lay in between. The length of the CDR3 is 13 residues. In germline, CDR1 is SGHRS, CDR2 YFSETQ. CDR3 residues: CASRGSAKNIQYF. CDR3 bases: TGCGCCAGCAGGGGTTCGGCCAAAAACATTCAGTACTTC.

Worth noting for this clonotype: A much more abundant neighbour one base away suggests this may be a read error. V gene TRBV28 combines with J gene TRBJ1-5, with 8 bases lining up with TRBD1. The CDR3 runs to 14 residues. Germline loops: CDR1 MDHEN, CDR2 SYDVKM. V gave up 8 bases and J gave up 6 bases; unmatched junction bases: 9. The CDR3 region is CASRSQGALQPQHF. The CDR3 region has the DNA TGTGCCAGCCGATCCCAGGGGGCGCTTCAGCCCCAGCATTTT.

This clonotype occurred once. This chain connects TRBV19 to TRBJ1-5, with D perhaps matching TRBD1 (6 bases). The CDR3 covers 15 residues. V shed 4 bases and J shed 2 bases, with 12 bases lying between them. CDR1 is LNHDA, CDR2 SQIVND, per germline (reference sequence). CDR3 nucleotides: TGTGCCAGTAGTAGAGGGGGAGACGGCAATCAGCCCCAGCATTTT. Residues: CASSRGGDGNQPQHF. Based on the CDR3 plus reference TRBV19 and TRBJ1-5, the full variable domain is DGGITQSPKYLFRKEGQNVTLSCEQNLNHDAMYWYRQDPGQGLRLIYYSQIVNDFQKGDIAEGYSVSREKKESFPLTVTSAQKNPTAFYLCASSRGGDGNQPQHFGDGTRLSIL.

The rearrangement joins TRBV24-1 to TRBJ2-1; 10 bases are a match to TRBD2. There are 16 residues in the CDR3. V was pared by 0 bases and J by 6 bases, with 4 bases of the junction left unmatched. Per the germline V gene, CDR1 is KGHDR and CDR2 is SFDVKD. The CDR3, as DNA: TGTGCCACCAGTGATTTGGGGGTAGCGGGAGGCAATGAGCAGTTCTTC. Amino acids: CATSDLGVAGGNEQFF.

The rearrangement links TRBV10-3 to TRBJ2-1; possibly TRBD2 for D (6 bases). This CDR3 is 15 amino acids long. Between the trimmed V and J ends, which lost 3 bases and 3 bases, there was a span of 12 bases. CDR1 and CDR2 from the germline V gene are ENHRY and SYGVKD. CDR3 nucleotide sequence: TGTGCCATCAGTGATAGGGGAGGTGACTACAATGAGCAGTTCTTC. Translation gives CAISDRGGDYNEQFF.

This clonotype was found a few times. This chain links TRBV20-1 with TRBJ2-7, with 11 nucleotides matching TRBD2. This CDR3 region has 15 residues. CDR1 is DFQATT and CDR2 is SNEGSKA in the germline V gene (reference sequence). V shed 1 base and J 3 bases; nucleotides not matched to a gene: 5. The CDR3: CSARAGLAVIYEQYF. CDR3 DNA sequence: TGCAGTGCTAGAGCGGGACTAGCGGTTATCTACGAGCAGTACTTC.

In DNA, the CDR3 is TGTGCCAGGCCCCGACAGGGTGTCTCCTACGAGCAGTACTTC. It is translated as CARPRQGVSYEQYF. The chain links TRBV28 to TRBJ2-7; 7 bases fit TRBD1. V dropped 9 bases and J dropped 0; count of bases not matched to a gene: 8. Germline assignment: CDR1 MDHEN and CDR2 SYDVKM. The CDR3 is made up of 14 amino acids.